The sequence of this TCR beta chain was determined in a study of blood T cells in healthy people across ages (dated by TCRdb to between 2014 and 2016). Notes on the research overall: In model experiments, template switching captured about one uniquely barcoded TCR beta cDNA molecule for every two T cells. The donors were split into four age groups: young (average around 15 years), middle-aged (around 40), aged (about 62) and long-lived (approximately 80). For two donors (one aged 18 to 29 and one aged 80 or older), the study analyzed two additional independent replicas of 1 million unique cDNA reads from the same blood draw. To avoid experimental bias, donors of different ages were randomly spread across the sequencing lanes. The study measured age-related changes in TCR beta repertoire diversity using deep sequencing normalized with unique cDNA molecular identifiers. Broader findings and caveats from the paper: The percentage of naive T cells measured by flow cytometry correlated strongly with observed TCR beta diversity. Because profiling used bulk unsorted PBMCs, naive and antigen-experienced compartments could not be compared conclusively. The CMV infection status of donors was not known, potentially confounding age-related changes in expanded clonotypes. Estimates of total diversity from one million sequenced T cells were regarded as lower bounds and underestimates. As age increased, observed TCR beta diversity per million T cells dropped in a roughly linear way, and a significant reduction was already evident by age approximately 40. The long-lived group showed more naive CD4+ T cells, fewer expanded clones and increased TCR diversity than the aged group, suggesting age selection.

The germline V gene (reference sequence) supplies CDR1 DFQATT and CDR2 SNEGSKA. V loses 6 bases, J loses 4 bases, and the germline ends lie 17 bases apart. There are 14 amino acids in the CDR3, from cysteine to phenylalanine inclusive. Solely the CDR3 DNA is kept, with 42 bases framed from the first base. The donors were roughly 39 Caucasian individuals from Russia, aged about 6 to 95 years, who were systemically healthy. Ten milliliters of peripheral blood were drawn from each donor into EDTA-treated Vacutainer tubes. PBMCs were isolated by Ficoll-Paque density-gradient centrifugation, with at least 6 million obtained per sample. Total RNA was extracted from PBMCs with Trizol reagent, with at least 5.5 micrograms obtained per sample. For every donor, an aliquot of PBMCs went through flow cytometry to measure the percentages of naive CD45RAhigh/CD27high T cells. In its sample, this clonotype was seen a few times. Its target antigen remains unknown. Per-base quality was not reported, and no clone a single base away is much larger than it.

The library was built by means of 5' RACE. Instrument on record: Illumina HiSeq 2500. The second PCR ran for about 7 to 11 cycles and used a J-beta primer mix along with a sample-barcoded 5' primer. Each TCR beta cDNA molecule received a unique molecular identifier from a template-switch 5' adaptor carrying 12 random nucleotides. Each sample yielded at least 2.5 million CDR3-containing paired-end reads. First-strand cDNA was synthesized from all RNA with the Mint cDNA synthesis kit, primed by a TRBC-specific oligonucleotide. Following uracil-DNA glycosylase treatment, all cDNA underwent a first 18-cycle PCR with the universal primers M1SS and BC2_uni_R. In the source study's methods: For normalization, 1 million high-quality reads were randomly selected from each sample, with every read carrying a distinct molecular identifier. Reads sharing molecular identifiers were discarded rather than binned into consensus sequences. CDR3 identification, clonotype clustering and error correction used MiTCR with a Q25 quality threshold and the strictest error-elimination algorithm. Lower-bound total TCR beta diversity was estimated with a nonparametric unseen species model using Euler transformation. The raw public reads went through TCRdb reprocessing: fastp at Q25, MiXCR clone calling, in-frame beta chains kept. Identical CDR3 proteins give one entry, which carries the most common genes and DNA. What appears here as the V and J calls and clone size reflects TCRdb's work, not the paper's. This sample lists 380,000 or so distinct CDR3 sequences; more than 45% were detected once. Around 50% of the sample belongs to the ten largest clones.

The chain joins TRBV20-1 to TRBJ2-3, with the D gene not confidently named. The sample consisted of blood. The clonotype was recovered from a man in his fifties or sixties in good health. Here the CDR3 is given as CSAPPDPTPDTQYF. DNA sequence: TGCAGTGCCCCCCCTGACCCTACCCCAGATACGCAGTATTTT.